A single sample gave rise to the 15 T cell receptor beta chains below, sequenced in a study of blood T cell repertoires in COVID-19. Sequenced by immunoSEQ multiplex PCR; TCRdb stores in-frame clones only, minus some. The data contain approximately 92,000 clones, approximately 88% of them seen just once; the ten biggest clones take up 15% to 20%. The sequenced material came from peripheral blood. The receptors here all came from a woman aged 60-70 years with COVID-19, enrolled during active disease.

The chain couples TRBV18 to TRBJ1-1, with D maybe TRBD1 (6 bases). This CDR3 is built from 14 residues. The V gene's germline CDR1 is KGHSH and CDR2 LQKENI. The V gene lost 6 bases and the J gene lost 5 bases, with 16 bases spanning the gap. The CDR3, as DNA: TGTGCCAGCTCCCCCAGTCCAGGGGAAACTGAAGCTTTCTTT. This sequence encodes CASSPSPGETEAFF. The complete variable domain, with remaining parts taken from reference TRBV18 and TRBJ1-1, reads NAGVMQNPRHLVRRRGQEARLRCSPMKGHSHVYWYRQLPEEGLKFMVYLQKENIIDESGMPKERFSAEFPKEGPSILRIQQVVRGDSAAYFCASSPSPGETEAFFGQGTRLTVV.

This chain joins TRBV5-4 and TRBJ2-7; perhaps TRBD1 as D (5 bases). Deletions cut 2 bases from V and 1 base from J, with 10 bases between. The germline V gene has CDR1 SGHNT and CDR2 YYREEE (reference sequence). This CDR3 has 14 amino acids. The CDR3 spells CASSLPSGSYEQYF. For the CDR3, the DNA is TGTGCCAGCAGCTTACCTTCAGGGTCCTACGAGCAGTACTTC.

Ten or more counts support this clone. This rearrangement joins TRBV7-9 to TRBJ2-5; TRBD2 aligns across 13 bases. V gave up 4 bases and J gave up 1 base; unmatched junction bases: 3. The CDR3 has 16 amino acids. Germline lookup yields CDR1 SEHNR and CDR2 FQNEAQ (reference sequence). The CDR3 loop reads CASSSTSGGSQETQYF. The DNA of the CDR3 is TGTGCCAGCAGCTCGACTAGCGGGGGGTCCCAAGAGACCCAGTACTTC.

The rearrangement joins TRBV7-2 to TRBJ1-2; D possibly corresponds to TRBD1 (5 bases). The CDR3 is 12 amino acids. V shed 1 base and J shed 8 bases, with 8 bases lying between them. Germline V gene lookup returns CDR1 SGHTA and CDR2 FQGNSA. CDR3 sequence reads: CASSLEGKGYTF. Written as DNA, the CDR3 is TGTGCCAGCAGCTTAGAGGGGAAAGGCTACACCTTC.

The V and J genes are TRBV7-8 and TRBJ1-4; D might be TRBD1 (6 bases). The germline CDR1 and CDR2 sequences are SGHVS and FQNEAQ. Deletions cut 5 bases from V and 5 bases from J, with 24 bases between. This CDR3 has 18 residues. As DNA, the CDR3 is TGTGCCAGCAGCCCAGGGGTTCTAAGTCGAAGGACGAATGAAAAACTGTTTTTT. Amino acid sequence: CASSPGVLSRRTNEKLFF.

The chain employs TRBV6-5 and TRBJ1-4; D not resolved. Germline V CDR1 and CDR2: MNHEY, SVGAGI. With 2 bases removed from V and 7 bases from J, the gap between germline ends came to 14 bases. The CDR3 runs 15 residues. The CDR3: CASSYAKAGSEKLFF. The CDR3 DNA follows: TGTGCCAGCAGTTACGCTAAGGCGGGGAGTGAAAAACTGTTTTTT.

This chain connects TRBV6-1 to TRBJ1-4; a weak D match, TRBD1 (5 bases). This CDR3 is 14 amino acids long. Trimming shortened V by 1 base and J by 8 bases, and 11 bases separated the two germline ends. Germline V gene lookup returns CDR1 MNHNS and CDR2 SASEGT. The CDR3 DNA reads TGTGCCAGCAGTGAAGTCGGGGGGGAAGAAAAACTGTTTTTT. Translation: CASSEVGGEEKLFF.

This chain connects TRBV6-5 to TRBJ2-7; 10 bases align to TRBD2. The CDR3 runs to 14 residues. V lost 5 bases and J lost 5; bases outside the gene matches: 6. Germline V gene lookup returns CDR1 MNHEY and CDR2 SVGAGI. The CDR3 here is CASSQSGGDNEQYF. DNA of the CDR3: TGTGCCAGCAGTCAGAGCGGGGGGGACAACGAGCAGTACTTC.

The V gene is TRBV19, the J gene TRBJ1-1, with 9 bases matching TRBD1. Germline CDR1 is LNHDA and CDR2 is SQIVND (reference sequence). This CDR3 comprises 15 residues. After removal of 6 bases from V and 4 bases from J, the junction contained 9 bases not matched to a gene. The CDR3 nucleotides read TGTGCCAGTAGCAAGACACAGGGGGCTGCCACTGAAGCTTTCTTT. Its protein is CASSKTQGAATEAFF.

This chain uses TRBV28 with TRBJ1-6; tentatively, D is TRBD1 (6 bases). This CDR3 spans 14 amino acids. Trimming cost V 6 bases and J 7 bases, with 13 bases left between them. Looked up from germline, CDR1 is MDHEN and CDR2 is SYDVKM. The chain's CDR3 is CASSLQGTNSPLHF. In DNA, the CDR3 is TGTGCCAGCAGCCTACAGGGTACGAATTCACCCCTCCACTTT.

V usage is TRBV9 and J usage is TRBJ1-2; 8 positions agree with TRBD1. Trimming removed 4 bases from V and 9 bases from J; junction bases left unmatched: 8. This CDR3 is 13 amino acids long. The germline gives CDR1 SGDLS, CDR2 YYNGEE. This CDR3 reads CASSRDRGWRYTF. The CDR3 region has the DNA TGTGCCAGCAGCCGCGACAGGGGTTGGCGCTACACCTTC.

The rearrangement joins TRBV19 to TRBJ1-2; D is possibly TRBD1 (6 bases). This CDR3 region has 14 residues. Trimming took off 4 bases at V and 8 bases at J, with 17 bases between the two ends. The germline V gene has CDR1 LNHDA and CDR2 SQIVND (reference sequence). CDR3 residues: CASSNSLGGHGYTF. As DNA, the CDR3 is TGTGCCAGTAGTAATTCGTTGGGGGGGCACGGCTACACCTTC.

The V gene is TRBV10-2, the J gene TRBJ2-5, with 12 nucleotides matching TRBD2. The CDR3 contains 14 residues. CDR1 WSHSY and CDR2 SAAADI come from the germline V gene. The V gene end was trimmed by 5 bases and the J gene end by 5 bases; junction bases not matched to a gene: 3. The CDR3 is CASSPSGGVETQYF. The CDR3 DNA follows: TGCGCCAGCAGTCCTAGCGGGGGGGTGGAGACCCAGTACTTC.

This chain connects TRBV7-2 to TRBJ1-1; TRBD1 matches at 9 bases. Germline loops: CDR1 SGHTA, CDR2 FQGNSA. This CDR3 is 17 amino acids long. V dropped 4 bases and J dropped 3; count of bases not matched to a gene: 12. This chain's CDR3 is CASSSSRTGALYTEAFF. For the CDR3, the DNA is TGTGCCAGCAGCTCTAGTCGGACAGGGGCCTTGTACACTGAAGCTTTCTTT.

This clone was found a few times. The gene calls are TRBV30 and TRBJ1-2; D ambiguous. The CDR3 runs 11 residues. Trimming removed 2 bases at V and 2 bases at J, with 3 bases between. CDR1 and CDR2 (germline): GTSNPN, SVGIG (reference sequence). CDR3 sequence: CAWSLNYGYTF. The CDR3 region has the DNA TGTGCCTGGAGTCTGAACTATGGCTACACCTTC. Supplemented by reference TRBV30 and TRBJ1-2, the full variable domain reads SQTIHQWPATLVQPVGSPLSLECTVEGTSNPNLYWYRQAAGRGLQLLFYSVGIGQISSEVPQNLSASRPQDRQFILSSKKLLLSDSGFYLCAWSLNYGYTFGSGTRLTVV.